Below, 17 T cell receptor beta chains from the same sample are listed, as sequenced in a study of blood T cell repertoires in COVID-19. Clones were sequenced by immunoSEQ multiplex PCR, and TCRdb holds only the in-frame ones, with some missing. The sample includes approximately 170,000 clones, 80% to 90% of them seen just once. The sample was peripheral blood. The receptors were gathered from a man aged 25 to 45 with acute or convalescent COVID-19.

The chain employs TRBV28 and TRBJ2-1; TRBD2 agrees at 10 bases. The CDR3 has 14 residues. Germline V lookup: CDR1 MDHEN, CDR2 SYDVKM. V gave up 6 bases and J gave up 7 bases; unmatched junction bases: 6. CDR3 loop: CASSVSGRGNEQFF. The CDR3 nucleotides are TGTGCCAGCAGCGTCAGCGGGAGGGGAAATGAGCAGTTCTTC.

The rearrangement joins TRBV11-2 to TRBJ2-7, with D maybe TRBD1 (6 bases). This CDR3 region has 14 residues. Trimming took 5 bases from V and 3 from J, leaving 14 bases between them. Germline V gene data show CDR1 as SGHAT and CDR2 as FQNNGV. The CDR3 coding sequence is TGTGCCAGCAGCCCCTTGGGACAACTCTACGAGCAGTACTTC. Protein product: CASSPLGQLYEQYF.

The chain carries TRBV3-1 (or the pseudogene TRBV3-2) and TRBJ1-3, with D hard to call. Germline loops: CDR1 LGHDT, CDR2 YNNKEL (reference sequence). CDR3 length: 15 residues. Trimming pared 7 bases from V and 3 bases from J, leaving 16 bases between. The CDR3 bases are TGTGCCAGCAAAGCCGCGAGGGCCGGTGGAAACACCATATATTTT. Protein: CASKAARAGGNTIYF.

The chain uses TRBV11-2 and TRBJ1-1; 7 bases map to TRBD1. This CDR3 is built from 16 residues. The junction had 6 bases not matched to a gene; V was cut back by 1 base and J by 1 base. Germline CDR1 and CDR2: SGHAT and FQNNGV. This chain's CDR3 is CASSLGLNRGNTEAFF. The DNA of the CDR3 is TGTGCCAGCAGCTTAGGATTAAACAGGGGGAACACTGAAGCTTTCTTT.

The chain has TRBV7-2 and TRBJ1-6, with a possible D match to TRBD1 (5 bases). CDR3 size: 14 residues. V was pared by 2 bases and J by 10 bases, with 12 bases between. Germline lookup yields CDR1 SGHTA and CDR2 FQGNSA. The CDR3, as DNA: TGTGCCAGCAGCTTATACGGGGGGGGATCACCCCTCCACTTT. Its protein is CASSLYGGGSPLHF. The full variable domain, its missing parts supplied by reference TRBV7-2 and TRBJ1-6, is GAGVSQSPSNKVTEKGKDVELRCDPISGHTALYWYRQSLGQGLEFLIYFQGNSAPDKSGLPSDRFSAERTGGSVSTLTIQRTQQEDSAVYLCASSLYGGGSPLHFGNGTRLTVT.

This clone showed up just once. This chain uses TRBV6-1 with TRBJ2-7; D is possibly TRBD2 (6 bases). The germline V gene encodes CDR1 MNHNS and CDR2 SASEGT. CDR3 length equals 17 residues. Deletions cut 0 bases from V and 1 base from J, with 16 bases between. Here the CDR3 reads CASSEADWRDASYEQYF. As DNA, the CDR3 is TGTGCCAGCAGTGAAGCGGACTGGCGGGACGCTTCCTACGAGCAGTACTTC.

This clone showed up just once. V gene TRBV30 combines with J gene TRBJ1-4; no clear D. This CDR3 comprises 12 residues. Germline CDR1 reads GTSNPN; CDR2 reads SVGIG (reference sequence). Trimming shortened V by 0 bases and J by 7 bases, and 6 bases separated the two germline ends. CDR3 residues: CAWSVWPEKLFF. CDR3 DNA: TGTGCCTGGAGTGTTTGGCCTGAAAAACTGTTTTTT.

The rearrangement links TRBV7-8 to TRBJ1-2, with 9 positions matching TRBD1. The germline CDR1 and CDR2 sequences are SGHVS and FQNEAQ. The trim removed 5 bases at V and 2 bases at J, leaving 18 bases unmatched. This CDR3 has 19 residues. CDR3: CASSRDRVPQRPGNYGYTF. In DNA form, the CDR3 reads TGTGCCAGCAGCAGGGACAGGGTGCCCCAAAGGCCTGGAAACTATGGCTACACCTTC.

The chain links TRBV6-5 to TRBJ1-2; 7 nucleotides agree with TRBD1. V was pared by 0 bases and J by 1 base, with 5 bases of the junction left unmatched. The CDR3 contains 16 residues. Germline CDR1 MNHEY, CDR2 SVGAGI. The CDR3 spells CASSYSRTGHNYGYTF. DNA for the CDR3: TGTGCCAGCAGTTACTCGCGGACAGGTCATAACTATGGCTACACCTTC.

V and J are TRBV14 and TRBJ1-5; no definite D call. Germline values: CDR1 SGHDN, CDR2 FVKESK. The CDR3 length is 13 residues. Trimming took 6 bases from V and 5 from J, leaving 11 bases between them. The CDR3 here is CASRAGKHQPQHF. The CDR3 DNA reads as TGTGCCAGCAGGGCCGGGAAGCATCAGCCCCAGCATTTT.

The chain carries TRBV2 and TRBJ2-3; D unclear. Germline V CDR1 and CDR2: SNHLY, FYNNEI. V lost 7 bases to trimming and J lost 2 bases, with 7 bases between them. The CDR3 is 12 amino acids. The chain's CDR3 is CASNYITDTQYF. In DNA form, the CDR3 reads TGTGCCAGCAACTACATCACAGATACGCAGTATTTT.

This clone was seen a single time. The chain carries TRBV30 and TRBJ2-1; TRBD2 aligns across 10 bases. Per the germline V gene, CDR1 is GTSNPN and CDR2 is SVGIG (reference sequence). V dropped 0 bases and J dropped 3; count of bases not matched to a gene: 2. This CDR3 contains 15 residues. CDR3 protein: CAWSVLAGGYNEQFF. The CDR3 region has the DNA TGTGCCTGGAGTGTCTTAGCGGGGGGCTACAATGAGCAGTTCTTC.

This clone was counted once. V and J are TRBV19 and TRBJ1-1, with D unresolved. V was shortened by 3 bases and J by 8 bases, with 7 bases between the two germline ends. Germline V CDR1 and CDR2: LNHDA, SQIVND (reference sequence). This CDR3 region has 11 residues. The CDR3 reads CASSIRREAFF. The CDR3 nucleotides read TGTGCCAGTAGTATTCGCAGAGAAGCTTTCTTT.

This clone came up once. The junction departs from germline at one end; a sequencing error may be responsible. The chain has TRBV19 and TRBJ2-2, with 8 bases lining up with TRBD1. Germline CDR1 reads LNHDA; CDR2 reads SQIVND (reference sequence). The CDR3 runs 13 residues. CDR3 region: CTRGRRKTGELFF. CDR3 DNA: TGCACCAGGGGGCGAAGGAAAACCGGGGAGCTGTTTTTT.

This chain joins TRBV18 and TRBJ2-2, with D possibly matching TRBD1 (5 bases). Germline CDR1 is KGHSH and CDR2 is LQKENI. The CDR3 is 13 amino acids. Trimming removed 6 bases at V and 3 bases at J, with 8 bases between. The CDR3 loop reads CASSRRDTGELFF. In DNA, the CDR3 is TGTGCCAGCTCGCGCAGGGACACCGGGGAGCTGTTTTTT.

This chain uses TRBV2 with TRBJ2-1; TRBD2 matches 7 bases. Germline V gene sequence: CDR1 SNHLY, CDR2 FYNNEI. V dropped 8 bases and J dropped 15; count of bases not matched to a gene: 10. CDR3 size: 11 residues. DNA for the CDR3: TGTGCCAGCGGGGCGGGGGACCCGCGGTTCTTC. As protein: CASGAGDPRFF.

This clone was found a few times. J is TRBJ1-5 and V is TRBV28; TRBD1 aligns across 8 bases. The J segment lost 2 bases and the V segment lost 10 bases, leaving 7 bases of the junction unmatched. The CDR3 runs 14 residues. Germline CDR1 reads MDHEN; CDR2 reads SYDVKM. CDR3 coding DNA: TGTGCCACCGCGACAGGGGTGGGCAATCAGCCCCAGCATTTT. It translates to CATATGVGNQPQHF.